A selection of T cell receptor beta chains follows, all from one sample in a study of technical replicates of blood from several donors. Data came from immunoSEQ multiplex PCR; TCRdb stores just in-frame clones and leaves some out. The sample contains more than 90,000 clones, 90% to 96% of which appear only once. The sequenced sample consisted of T cells isolated from PBMCs. These TCRs come from a human donor in good health. The CDR3 runs from the conserved cysteine through the conserved F or W. D genes are given only for firm matches. Only part of the rows carry a size: once, few, many, or a class if the clone is expanded.

CASSAGGLDEQFF,TGTGCCAGCAGCGCCGGGGGACTCGATGAGCAGTTCTTC,-,13,TRBJ2-1,TRBV7-9,-
CASSLGTDAYEQYF,TGCGCCAGCAGCCTTGGGACAGATGCCTACGAGCAGTACTTC,-,14,TRBJ2-7,TRBV5-1,TRBD1
CASSLEQGSSYEQYF,TGCGCCAGCAGCTTGGAACAGGGAAGCTCCTACGAGCAGTACTTC,few,15,TRBJ2-7,TRBV5-1,-
CASSLSRRVMSSYNEQFF,TGTGCCAGCAGCCTCTCCCGGCGGGTAATGAGCTCCTACAATGAGCAGTTCTTC,-,18,TRBJ2-1,TRBV7-2,-
CASFGPGTGGNEQFF,TGTGCCAGTTTCGGTCCCGGGACAGGGGGCAATGAGCAGTTCTTC,-,15,TRBJ2-1,TRBV19,TRBD1
CASSLTGNYNEQFF,TGTGCCAGCAGTCTGACAGGGAACTACAATGAGCAGTTCTTC,-,14,TRBJ2-1,TRBV25-1,TRBD1
CASSSPRLALEQFF,TGTGCCAGCAGCTCCCCCAGACTAGCACTCGAGCAGTTCTTC,-,14,TRBJ2-1,TRBV7-8,TRBD2
CASSVGTSGGPDNEQFF,TGCGCCAGCAGCGTGGGGACTAGCGGGGGCCCAGACAATGAGCAGTTCTTC,once,17,TRBJ2-1,TRBV5-1,TRBD2
CASSQSTGGNQPQHF,TGCGCCAGCAGTCAATCAACAGGGGGTAATCAGCCCCAGCATTTT,-,15,TRBJ1-5,TRBV23-1,TRBD1
CASTRGAKTDTQYF,TGTGCCAGCACCCGGGGAGCGAAAACAGATACGCAGTATTTT,-,14,TRBJ2-3,TRBV9,-
CASSYPPGQGFGGYTF,TGTGCCAGCAGCTACCCTCCGGGACAGGGATTCGGTGGCTACACCTTC,-,16,TRBJ1-2,TRBV28,TRBD1
CASTGTGSGEKLFF,TGTGCCAGCACCGGGACAGGGAGTGGTGAAAAACTGTTTTTT,once,14,TRBJ1-4,TRBV27,TRBD1
CASSAPSGSNNEQFF,TGTGCCAGCAGCGCTCCTAGCGGGAGTAACAATGAGCAGTTCTTC,-,15,TRBJ2-1,TRBV9,TRBD2
CASGLWDRAEQYF,TGTGCTAGTGGTTTGTGGGACAGGGCCGAGCAGTACTTC,-,13,TRBJ2-7,TRBV12-5,TRBD1
CASRMGTGTDTQYF,TGCGCCAGCAGGATGGGGACAGGCACAGATACGCAGTATTTT,-,14,TRBJ2-3,TRBV5-1,TRBD1
CASSSDRVSYEQYF,TGCGCCAGCAGCTCCGACAGGGTTTCCTACGAGCAGTACTTC,-,14,TRBJ2-7,TRBV5-1,TRBD1
CASSQNYGYTF,TGTGCCAGCAGTCAAAACTATGGCTACACCTTC,-,11,TRBJ1-2,TRBV6-1,-
CASSLGASGGANEQFF,TGCGCCAGCAGCTTGGGGGCTAGCGGGGGGGCCAATGAGCAGTTCTTC,-,16,TRBJ2-1,TRBV5-1,TRBD2
CSAANSDTQYF,TGCAGTGCTGCCAACAGCGATACGCAGTATTTT,-,11,TRBJ2-3,TRBV20-1,-
CAISALSGGGQETQYF,TGTGCCATCAGTGCCCTTTCCGGGGGAGGCCAAGAGACCCAGTACTTC,-,16,TRBJ2-5,TRBV10-3,-
CASSLPGINASPNTEAFF,TGTGCCAGCAGCTTGCCAGGAATTAACGCCTCTCCGAACACTGAAGCTTTCTTT,-,18,TRBJ1-1,TRBV7-6,-
CASSQAGTGGTDTQYF,TGTGCCAGCAGCCAAGCCGGGACAGGGGGCACAGATACGCAGTATTTT,-,16,TRBJ2-3,TRBV4-2,TRBD1
CASSLGNGEETQYF,TGTGCCAGCAGCTTAGGGAATGGGGAGGAGACCCAGTACTTC,-,14,TRBJ2-5,TRBV7-9,-
CASSKDRLDSINEQFF,TGTGCCAGCTCCAAGGACCGACTAGACTCGATCAATGAGCAGTTCTTC,-,16,TRBJ2-1,TRBV19,-
CASSSRKNSPQETQYF,TGTGCCAGCAGTTCGCGTAAAAACAGTCCCCAAGAGACCCAGTACTTC,-,16,TRBJ2-5,TRBV28,-
CASGFLDRYGNTIYF,TGTGCTAGTGGTTTCCTTGACAGGTACGGAAACACCATATATTTT,-,15,TRBJ1-3,TRBV12-5,-
CASSIGTSGSETQYF,TGCGCCAGCAGCATCGGGACTAGCGGGTCGGAGACCCAGTACTTC,-,15,TRBJ2-5,TRBV5-1,TRBD2
CASSLEVDSSYEQYF,TGTGCCAGCAGCTTAGAAGTTGACAGTTCCTACGAGCAGTACTTC,-,15,TRBJ2-7,TRBV7-6,-
CASSGRTGGTEAFF,TGTGCCAGCAGTGGACGGACAGGGGGCACTGAAGCTTTCTTT,-,14,TRBJ1-1,TRBV2,TRBD1
CASSDSPDYGYTF,TGCGCCAGCAGTGATAGTCCGGACTATGGCTACACCTTC,-,13,TRBJ1-2,TRBV10-2,-
CASSTGLGADTQYF,TGTGCCAGCAGCACGGGACTAGGAGCAGATACGCAGTATTTT,-,14,TRBJ2-3,TRBV6-6,TRBD2
CASSNGMNTEAFF,TGTGCCAGCAGTAATGGCATGAACACTGAAGCTTTCTTT,-,13,TRBJ1-1,TRBV27,-
CASSILYGGNEKLFF,TGTGCCAGTAGTATACTATACGGGGGTAATGAAAAACTGTTTTTT,-,15,TRBJ1-4,TRBV19,-
CASSDWSSGNTIYF,TGTGCCAGCAGCGATTGGAGCTCTGGAAACACCATATATTTT,once,14,TRBJ1-3,TRBV14,-
CASSSHLRTDNTGELFF,TGTGCCAGTAGTTCTCATCTAAGGACAGATAACACCGGGGAGCTGTTTTTT,-,17,TRBJ2-2,TRBV19,-
CASSQVKDRAGGYTF,TGCGCCAGCAGCCAAGTCAAGGACAGGGCTGGGGGCTACACCTTC,once,15,TRBJ1-2,TRBV4-1,TRBD1
CASSPEVADTQYF,TGTGCCAGCAGCCCGGAGGTTGCAGATACGCAGTATTTT,-,13,TRBJ2-3,TRBV7-6,-
CASSQGRYNEQFF,TGTGCCAGCAGCCAGGGCCGCTACAATGAGCAGTTCTTC,-,13,TRBJ2-1,TRBV7-8,-
CASSIALAEITDTQYF,TGTGCCAGTAGTATAGCTCTAGCGGAAATAACAGATACGCAGTATTTT,-,16,TRBJ2-3,TRBV19,TRBD2
CASRSGQGAIPTKQYF,TGTGCCAGCAGGAGTGGGCAGGGGGCGATTCCTACGAAGCAGTACTTC,-,16,TRBJ2-7,TRBV27,TRBD1